This T cell receptor beta chain was sequenced during a study of regulatory T cells in long-lasting Graves disease. General study results and limits: Persistent disease exhibited a predilection for TRBV28, TRBJ1-2 and TRBJ2-5.

Time point denoted: persistent/refractory GD, antithyroid drugs over 5 years with positive TRAb. The TCR library was made from RNA extracted from PBMCs. As for this clonotype: Its antigen is unknown.

TCR beta libraries were built with iRepertoire HTBI primers and Arm-PCR of CDR3 regions. TCRdb used MiXCR to reprocess the multiplex PCR reads, holding one entry per CDR3 protein. The sample lists a few hundred thousand distinct CDR3 sequences, 23% occurring once. From germline, CDR1 is MNHEY and CDR2 SVGEGT. The CDR3 is 16 amino acids. V shed 0 bases and J 3 bases; nucleotides not matched to a gene: 7. The TCR comes from a female donor with Graves disease. The V call is TRBV6-2 or TRBV6-3, the J call TRBJ2-7; TRBD2 matches 8 bases. The source was peripheral blood mononuclear cells (PBMCs), collected when the disease was refractory, from a patient treated with antithyroid drugs. The CDR3 DNA follows: TGTGCCAGCAGTTACTCGACCCAGCGGGGGTACTACGAGCAGTACTTC. Translated: CASSYSTQRGYYEQYF.